A selection of T cell receptor beta chains follows, all from one sample in a study. Generated by immunoSEQ multiplex PCR, the TCRdb table keeps only in-frame clones and is missing some. The sample holds around 49,000 clones, more than 85% seen once. The material sequenced was PBMCs. These receptors originate from a man between 35 and 55 years old with rheumatoid arthritis. Each CDR3 is given with its conserved first and last residue. The D gene is left open where the match is weak. Expanded clones are given a class, and other clones once, few, many or no size at all.

d_call: .; j_call: TRBJ2-3; v_call: TRBV5-4; clone_size: .; cdr3_aa: CASSPWETDTQYF; cdr3_nt: TGTGCCAGCAGCCCCTGGGAGACAGATACGCAGTATTTT
d_call: .; j_call: TRBJ2-3; v_call: TRBV7-8; clone_size: .; cdr3_aa: CASSSPTDTQYF; cdr3_nt: TGTGCCAGCAGCTCCCCCACAGATACGCAGTATTTT
d_call: TRBD1; j_call: TRBJ2-7; v_call: TRBV27; clone_size: .; cdr3_aa: CASSLTSTGDVRYEQYF; cdr3_nt: TGTGCCAGCAGTTTAACTTCGACAGGGGACGTTCGTTACGAGCAGTACTTC
d_call: .; j_call: TRBJ1-6; v_call: TRBV18; clone_size: .; cdr3_aa: CASSGMQGTANSPLHF; cdr3_nt: TGTGCCAGCTCAGGCATGCAAGGGACGGCAAATTCACCCCTCCACTTT
d_call: .; j_call: TRBJ1-3; v_call: TRBV15; clone_size: .; cdr3_aa: CATSRAESRGMISGNTIYF; cdr3_nt: TGTGCCACCAGCAGAGCCGAGAGTCGGGGGATGATCTCTGGAAACACCATATATTTT
d_call: .; j_call: TRBJ1-2; v_call: TRBV9; clone_size: .; cdr3_aa: CASSVEVDANYGYTF; cdr3_nt: TGTGCCAGCAGCGTAGAAGTGGACGCTAACTATGGCTACACCTTC
d_call: .; j_call: TRBJ1-2; v_call: TRBV19; clone_size: .; cdr3_aa: CASGPGGYTF; cdr3_nt: TGTGCCTCCGGACCAGGTGGCTACACCTTC
d_call: .; j_call: TRBJ2-2; v_call: TRBV6-6; clone_size: .; cdr3_aa: CASTQGRDAGELFF; cdr3_nt: TGTGCCAGCACCCAGGGCAGGGACGCCGGGGAGCTGTTTTTT
d_call: .; j_call: TRBJ2-7; v_call: TRBV7-8; clone_size: .; cdr3_aa: CASSRDFDYEQYF; cdr3_nt: TGTGCCAGCAGCCGGGACTTCGACTACGAGCAGTACTTC
d_call: .; j_call: TRBJ1-5; v_call: TRBV27; clone_size: .; cdr3_aa: CASRSSPSNQPQHF; cdr3_nt: TGTGCCAGCCGTTCCAGCCCTAGCAATCAGCCCCAGCATTTT
d_call: .; j_call: TRBJ1-3; v_call: TRBV6-6; clone_size: .; cdr3_aa: CASSRGLISGNTIYF; cdr3_nt: TGTGCCAGCAGTAGGGGACTGATCTCTGGAAACACCATATATTTT
d_call: .; j_call: TRBJ2-7; v_call: TRBV7-9; clone_size: .; cdr3_aa: CASSFRGFDEQYF; cdr3_nt: TGTGCCAGCAGCTTTCGGGGTTTCGACGAGCAGTACTTC
d_call: .; j_call: TRBJ1-1; v_call: TRBV25-1; clone_size: .; cdr3_aa: CASSAGVLMNTEAFF; cdr3_nt: TGTGCCAGCAGTGCCGGGGTACTGATGAACACTGAAGCTTTCTTT
d_call: .; j_call: TRBJ1-2; v_call: TRBV19; clone_size: .; cdr3_aa: CASIGARGVHYGYTF; cdr3_nt: TGTGCCAGTATAGGGGCCAGAGGGGTTCACTATGGCTACACCTTC
d_call: .; j_call: TRBJ1-2; v_call: TRBV7-6; clone_size: .; cdr3_aa: CASSFQEGGYGYTF; cdr3_nt: TGTGCCAGCAGCTTCCAAGAGGGAGGCTATGGCTACACCTTC
d_call: TRBD1; j_call: TRBJ1-1; v_call: TRBV30; clone_size: once; cdr3_aa: CASSGGNTEAFF; cdr3_nt: TGTGCCTCATCAGGGGGCAACACTGAAGCTTTCTTT
d_call: .; j_call: TRBJ2-3; v_call: TRBV4-2; clone_size: .; cdr3_aa: CASSPRTATDTQYF; cdr3_nt: TGTGCCAGCAGCCCGAGGACAGCCACAGATACGCAGTATTTT
d_call: .; j_call: TRBJ2-7; v_call: TRBV3-1/TRBV3-2; clone_size: .; cdr3_aa: CASSQHSAKPYF; cdr3_nt: TGTGCCAGCAGCCAACACAGCGCGAAGCCTTACTTC
d_call: .; j_call: TRBJ1-2; v_call: TRBV28; clone_size: .; cdr3_aa: CASTFQGINYGYTF; cdr3_nt: TGTGCCAGCACTTTTCAGGGGATTAACTATGGCTACACCTTC
d_call: TRBD1; j_call: TRBJ1-1; v_call: TRBV5-4; clone_size: .; cdr3_aa: CASSLGDTPQGTEAFF; cdr3_nt: TGTGCCAGCAGCTTGGGGGACACCCCACAGGGGACTGAAGCTTTCTTT
d_call: .; j_call: TRBJ2-2; v_call: TRBV4-2; clone_size: .; cdr3_aa: CASSQEHRATGELFF; cdr3_nt: TGTGCCAGCAGCCAAGAACACAGGGCCACCGGGGAGCTGTTTTTT
d_call: .; j_call: TRBJ2-3; v_call: TRBV7-9; clone_size: .; cdr3_aa: CASSLSGHLDTQYF; cdr3_nt: TGTGCCAGCAGCTTATCGGGACATTTGGATACGCAGTATTTT
d_call: TRBD2; j_call: TRBJ2-3; v_call: TRBV5-6; clone_size: .; cdr3_aa: CASRLPSSGSSDTQYF; cdr3_nt: TGTGCCAGCAGACTTCCTTCTAGCGGGAGCTCAGATACGCAGTATTTT
d_call: .; j_call: TRBJ2-3; v_call: TRBV6-5; clone_size: .; cdr3_aa: CASSYGQGGTDTQYF; cdr3_nt: TGTGCCAGCAGTTACGGGCAGGGCGGCACAGATACGCAGTATTTT
d_call: .; j_call: TRBJ1-3; v_call: TRBV6-5; clone_size: few; cdr3_aa: CASRDVANTIYF; cdr3_nt: TGTGCCAGCAGAGACGTGGCTAACACCATATATTTT
d_call: TRBD1; j_call: TRBJ1-2; v_call: TRBV6-6; clone_size: .; cdr3_aa: CASSPGQGANIVYGYTF; cdr3_nt: TGTGCCAGCAGTCCAGGACAGGGGGCGAATATTGTCTATGGCTACACCTTC
d_call: .; j_call: TRBJ2-1; v_call: TRBV24-1; clone_size: .; cdr3_aa: CATQLSTPSEQFF; cdr3_nt: TGTGCCACCCAACTCAGTACCCCAAGTGAGCAGTTCTTC
d_call: TRBD1; j_call: TRBJ1-5; v_call: TRBV28; clone_size: .; cdr3_aa: CASSLGEGAASGSQPQHF; cdr3_nt: TGTGCCAGCAGTTTAGGGGAGGGGGCGGCTTCTGGAAGTCAGCCCCAGCATTTT
d_call: .; j_call: TRBJ2-2; v_call: TRBV18; clone_size: .; cdr3_aa: CASARDSNTGELFF; cdr3_nt: TGTGCCAGCGCGCGGGACAGTAACACCGGGGAGCTGTTTTTT